This T cell receptor beta chain was documented in a study of blood T cell repertoires in COVID-19. In the study overall: Samples came from the United States, Italy and Spain, spanning acute and convalescent COVID-19. PBMCs, B-cell-depleted T cells, or T cells were the source of the cDNA or gDNA that made up the material.

The V end was cut by 5 bases, the J end by 2 bases, with 13 bases between. Germline CDR1 reads SGHTA; CDR2 reads FQGTGA. This CDR3 comprises 15 residues. Enrolled during active infection, Seattle patients were then followed longitudinally. In the source study's methods: Counts of nucleated cells, estimated from reference gene primer amplification, were obtained. The method was immunoSEQ multiplex PCR; TCRdb's version includes in-frame clones alone and lacks a portion of them. V, J and clone size reflect that table, while D and trimming were determined from the DNA. There are around 80,000 clones in the sample; less than 90% occur only once, and 9.5% to 15% lies in the top ten.

The sample consisted of peripheral blood. The chain couples TRBV7-3 to TRBJ2-1; TRBD1 might be the D (5 bases). The sequence was obtained from a middle-aged man with COVID-19, enrolled during active disease. The CDR3: CASSPQGGTYNEQFF. DNA for the CDR3: TGTGCCAGCAGCCCCCAGGGCGGAACCTACAATGAGCAGTTCTTC.